This TCR beta chain was found in a study of cytomegalovirus exposure and HLA in healthy donors. The overall study: The same platform used for the approximately 670 first-cohort repertoires was also used for the 120 or so validation repertoires, as a later analysis reported. Points from the study as a whole: Among TCR beta chains, those listed as cytomegalovirus-associated numbered about 160.

The CDR3 length is 16 residues. The germline gives CDR1 MNHEY, CDR2 SVGAGI. V was cut by 2 bases and J by 0 bases, with 13 bases left in between. The table lists this clone with a count of one. Its target is not known. Here immunoSEQ multiplex PCR was the method, and the copy in TCRdb shows in-frame clones only, minus some. The table shows 140,000 or so clones, with 80% to 90% occurring only once. From the 120-subject validation cohort, which was separate from the approximately 700-subject first cohort, the donors were drawn. The source is a young man in good health and CMV-seropositive. The sample comprised PBMCs. The chain joins TRBV6-5 to TRBJ1-2; D may be TRBD1 (6 bases). CDR3 amino acids: CASSYEGGGANYGYTF. CDR3 coding DNA: TGTGCCAGCAGTTACGAGGGGGGGGGAGCTAACTATGGCTACACCTTC.